This T cell receptor (beta chain) came from a study of tumor and adjacent non-tumor tissue in lung cancer. Study background: Patients comprised about a dozen adenocarcinoma, a couple of squamous cell carcinoma and 1 small cell lung cancer. Each sample yielded approximately 4 million productive TCRbeta reads on average.

Three rounds of nested PCR, following a modified ARM-PCR protocol, produced the TCRbeta library. TCRdb re-analysed the multiplex PCR reads in MiXCR, keeping a single row per CDR3 protein. This repertoire shows fewer than 100,000 distinct CDR3 sequences, just under 75% found once; its top ten account for 8% to 10%. Germline-derived CDR1 and CDR2 are SGHNT and YYREEE (reference sequence). The CDR3 length is 15 residues. About this clonotype itself: As yet, its antigen is unknown. The junction differs from germline at one of its ends, possibly a read error.

The study's findings and limits: Patients with more diverse tumor TCRs had worse survival. Tumor tissue had significantly higher TCR diversity than normal lung.

RNA was extracted from bulk tissue without any cell sorting. The sequencing sample was made of lung tumor tissue. This chain uses TRBV5-4 with TRBJ2-5; 8 bases are a match to TRBD2. This sequence was found in a woman in her forties with non-small cell lung cancer. The CDR3 loop reads CASSFSGGSHETQYF. CDR3 in DNA: TGTGCCAGCAGCTTCTCGGGGGGGTCTCATGAGACCCAGTACTTT. Based on the CDR3 plus reference TRBV5-4 and TRBJ2-5, the full variable domain is ETGVTQSPTHLIKTRGQQVTLRCSSQSGHNTVSWYQQALGQGPQFIFQYYREEENGRGNFPPRFSGLQFPNYSSELNVNALELDDSALYLCASSFSGGSHETQYFGPGTRLLVL.